A single sample is the source of the 6 T cell receptor beta chains below, sequenced in a study of T cell repertoires in cytomegalovirus infection. Their cognate antigens are unknown. TCRdb re-called the reads with MiXCR, one entry per CDR3 protein. The repertoire has some 940,000 distinct CDR3 sequences, around 29% of them found once; the top ten carry around 15%. Here the sequenced sample was cultured CD8+ T cells from PBMCs, taken from culture after CMV antigen stimulation. Source of these receptors: a human donor in good health (CMV status not recorded). Some clones in this sample may be carry-over from other donors' samples.

V gene TRBV27 combines with J gene TRBJ1-5, with a possible D match to TRBD1 (5 bases). CDR1 is MNHEY, CDR2 SMNVEV, per germline (reference sequence). Deletions cut 10 bases from V and 1 base from J, with 14 bases between. The CDR3 totals 14 residues. The CDR3 DNA reads as TGTGCCACCAAGGAGGGGTTGAGCAATCAGCCCCAGCATTTT. Translating gives CATKEGLSNQPQHF.

This clonotype was counted a few times. The gene calls are TRBV12-3 or TRBV12-4 and TRBJ2-1; D gene uncertain. Trimming shortened V by 1 base and J by 10 bases, and 14 bases separated the two germline ends. The CDR3 sequence is 14 residues long. CDR3 nucleotide sequence: TGTGCCAGCAGTTTAGACAGTCCCTCCCGCGAGCAGTTCTTC. Protein sequence: CASSLDSPSREQFF.

This chain connects TRBV12-3 or TRBV12-4 to TRBJ2-2, with 7 bases fitting TRBD2. There are 14 residues in the CDR3. J lost 3 bases, V lost 5 bases, and 3 bases had no gene match. CDR3 coding DNA: TGTGCCAGCAGTAGCGGGGTATACACCGGGGAGCTGTTTTTT. The encoded protein is CASSSGVYTGELFF.

The chain employs TRBV7-2 and TRBJ1-2; 10 positions agree with TRBD1. J gave up 4 bases and V 4 bases, and 9 bases lay outside the gene matches. Per germline, CDR1 SGHTA and CDR2 FQGNSA. The CDR3 consists of 16 residues. DNA for the CDR3: TGTGCCAGCAGCTCATCGACAGGGGGCGCGGTCTATGGCTACACCTTC. Protein product: CASSSSTGGAVYGYTF.

This clonotype appeared a few times. V usage is TRBV12-3 or TRBV12-4 and J usage is TRBJ2-7; perhaps D is TRBD1 or TRBD2 (6 bases each). V was shortened by 4 bases and J by 4 bases, with 17 bases between the two germline ends. The CDR3 totals 15 residues. CDR3 amino acids: CASSSSMKGGYEQYF. The CDR3 DNA is TGTGCCAGCAGTTCCTCTATGAAGGGGGGATACGAGCAGTACTTC.

A few counts support this clonotype. The chain couples TRBV7-9 to TRBJ2-1; TRBD1 is a possible D gene (6 bases). The CDR3 is made up of 15 amino acids. CDR1 SEHNR and CDR2 FQNEAQ come from the germline V gene (reference sequence). V gave up 6 bases and J gave up 8 bases, with 20 bases separating them. This CDR3 is CASRPDSDFMDEQFF. DNA for the CDR3: TGTGCCAGCAGACCGGACAGTGACTTTATGGATGAGCAGTTCTTC.